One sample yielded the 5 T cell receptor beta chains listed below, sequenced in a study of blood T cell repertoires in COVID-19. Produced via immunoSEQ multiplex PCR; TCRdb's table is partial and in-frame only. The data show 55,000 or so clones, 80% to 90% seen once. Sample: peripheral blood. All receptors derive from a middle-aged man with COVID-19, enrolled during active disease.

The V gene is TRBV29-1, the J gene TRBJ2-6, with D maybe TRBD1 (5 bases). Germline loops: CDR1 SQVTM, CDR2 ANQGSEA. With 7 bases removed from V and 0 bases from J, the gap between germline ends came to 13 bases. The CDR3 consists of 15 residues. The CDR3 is CSAGYRGSGANVLTF. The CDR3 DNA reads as TGCAGCGCCGGGTATAGGGGCTCTGGGGCCAACGTCCTGACTTTC. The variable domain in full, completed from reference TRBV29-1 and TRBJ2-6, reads SAVISQKPSRDICQRGTSLTIQCQVDSQVTMMFWYRQQPGQSLTLIATANQGSEATYESGFVIDKFPISRPNLTFSTLTVSNMSPEDSSIYLCSAGYRGSGANVLTFGAGSRLTVL.

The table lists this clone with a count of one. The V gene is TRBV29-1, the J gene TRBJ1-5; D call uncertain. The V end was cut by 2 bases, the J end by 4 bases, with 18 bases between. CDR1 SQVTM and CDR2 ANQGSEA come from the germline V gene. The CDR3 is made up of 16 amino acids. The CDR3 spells CSVEYPGGLGNQPQHF. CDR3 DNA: TGCAGCGTTGAATACCCAGGTGGCCTCGGAAATCAGCCCCAGCATTTT.

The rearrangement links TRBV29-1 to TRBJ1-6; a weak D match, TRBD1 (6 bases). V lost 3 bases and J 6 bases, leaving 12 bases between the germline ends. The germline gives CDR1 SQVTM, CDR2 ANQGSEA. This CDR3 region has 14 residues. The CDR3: CSVDGGGGNSPLHF. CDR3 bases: TGCAGCGTTGATGGGGGGGGCGGTAATTCACCCCTCCACTTT.

The CDR3 reads CASSLGQTNIQYF. Here the CDR3 DNA reads TGTGCCAGCAGCCTAGGGCAAACAAACATTCAGTACTTC. This sequence joins TRBV7-2 and TRBJ2-4; D gene uncertain. This CDR3 contains 13 residues. Germline-derived CDR1 and CDR2 are SGHTA and FQGNSA. Trimming cost V 5 bases and J 6 bases, with 11 bases left between them.

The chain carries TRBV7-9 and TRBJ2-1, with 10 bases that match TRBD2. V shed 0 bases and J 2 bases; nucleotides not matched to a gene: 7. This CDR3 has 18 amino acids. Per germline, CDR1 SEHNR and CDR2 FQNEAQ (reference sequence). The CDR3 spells CASSLAPSGSFTYNEQFF. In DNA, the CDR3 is TGTGCCAGCAGCTTAGCGCCTAGCGGGAGCTTCACCTACAATGAGCAGTTCTTC.